These 25 T cell receptor beta chains originate from one sample sequenced in a study of human T cells and chemical hapten exposure. The time point: patch test 1, 2 weeks after DPC sensitization. As for treatment: therapeutic diphenylcyclopropenone sensitization with weekly scalp DPC. Using its own MiXCR run on the RACE reads, TCRdb lists one record per CDR3 protein. The data contain approximately 80,000 distinct CDR3 sequences, about 10% of them singletons. Source: whole blood, taken in connection with sensitization to the hapten diphenylcyclopropenone (DPC). The receptors were gathered from a woman aged 45-59 years with alopecia areata. Some clones in this sample may be carry-over from other donors' samples.

This chain connects TRBV7-2 to TRBJ2-7; weak D call: TRBD1 (6 bases). The ends were cut back, 8 bases at V and 3 bases at J, with 14 bases in the middle. Germline V gives CDR1 SGHTA, CDR2 FQGNSA. The CDR3 loop spans 13 amino acids. CDR3 amino acids: CASGYRASYEQYF. The DNA of the CDR3 is TGTGCCAGCGGATACAGGGCCAGCTACGAGCAGTACTTC.

The chain is built from TRBV15 and TRBJ1-5; TRBD1 matches 9 bases. Trimming removed 3 bases from V and 2 bases from J; junction bases left unmatched: 5. Germline lookup yields CDR1 LNHNV and CDR2 YYDKDF (reference sequence). This CDR3 is 16 amino acids long. CDR3 DNA sequence: TGTGCCACCAGCAGGGAACGGACAGGGGGCAATCAGCCCCAGCATTTT. Protein: CATSRERTGGNQPQHF.

This clonotype was found many times. The chain uses TRBV4-3 and TRBJ2-2; TRBD2 is a possible D gene (6 bases). CDR3 length: 16 residues. V lost 0 bases and J lost 4, with 12 bases in between. CDR1 and CDR2 from the germline V gene are LGHNA and YSLEER. The DNA of the CDR3 is TGCGCCAGCAGCCAAGAGAAGGGGAGGCGCACCGGGGAGCTGTTTTTT. Translating gives CASSQEKGRRTGELFF.

The table lists this clonotype with many counts. The rearrangement joins TRBV6-6 to TRBJ1-1, with TRBD1 matching over 10 bases. J gave up 4 bases and V 7 bases, and 6 bases lay outside the gene matches. The CDR3 runs to 14 residues. Germline CDR1 MNHNY, CDR2 SVGAGI (reference sequence). CDR3 loop: CASTPTGGGTEAFF. The CDR3 DNA is TGTGCCAGCACCCCGACAGGGGGCGGCACTGAAGCTTTCTTT.

The rearrangement links TRBV20-1 to TRBJ1-4; D might be TRBD1 (5 bases). CDR1 is DFQATT, CDR2 SNEGSKA, per germline (reference sequence). Trimming left V 3 bases short and J 5 bases short, with 16 bases between. The CDR3 is made up of 15 amino acids. The CDR3 reads CSARAGTPSNEKLFF. The CDR3 region has the DNA TGCAGTGCTAGGGCTGGGACCCCATCGAATGAAAAACTGTTTTTT.

This clonotype was found many times. This chain joins TRBV6-2 or TRBV6-3 and TRBJ1-5; D possibly corresponds to TRBD1 (5 bases). CDR3 length equals 15 residues. The germline CDR1 and CDR2 sequences are MNHEY and SVGEGT. Trimming pared 3 bases from V and 0 bases from J, leaving 9 bases between. The DNA of the CDR3 is TGTGCCAGCAGTTATGGGGCTATTAGCAATCAGCCCCAGCATTTT. This translates into CASSYGAISNQPQHF.

In this sample, this clonotype turned up a few times. The chain is built from TRBV4-3 and TRBJ2-1, with 10 bases lining up with TRBD2. The CDR3 is 16 residues long. Per the germline V gene, CDR1 is LGHNA and CDR2 is YSLEER. J gave up 2 bases and V 0 bases, and 1 base lay outside the gene matches. DNA of the CDR3: TGCGCCAGCAGCCAAGAGACTAGCGGGCCCTACAATGAGCAGTTCTTC. Amino acid sequence: CASSQETSGPYNEQFF.

The chain has TRBV20-1 and TRBJ1-1, with D tentatively TRBD1 (5 bases). The CDR3 is made up of 12 amino acids. Germline-derived CDR1 and CDR2 are DFQATT and SNEGSKA (reference sequence). V lost 6 bases and J lost 6, with 14 bases in between. The CDR3 nucleotides read TGCAGTGCCCCACAGGTTACGGCTGAAGCTTTCTTT. It encodes CSAPQVTAEAFF.

V usage is TRBV12-3 or TRBV12-4 and J usage is TRBJ2-3; D might be TRBD1 or TRBD2, each matching 5 bases. This CDR3 has 14 amino acids. V was clipped by 5 bases and J by 0 bases, with 9 bases between them. The CDR3 loop is CASSGRDSTDTQYF. DNA of the CDR3: TGTGCCAGCAGTGGCCGGGACAGCACAGATACGCAGTATTTT.

This clonotype was seen a few times. The V gene is TRBV6-1, the J gene TRBJ1-4; 9 bases agree with TRBD1. J was trimmed by 10 bases and V by 3 bases; bases with no gene match: 6. Germline CDR1 is MNHNS and CDR2 is SASEGT. The CDR3 is 14 residues long. This CDR3 is CASSDWGQGRKLFF. CDR3 bases: TGTGCCAGCAGTGATTGGGGACAGGGAAGAAAACTGTTTTTT.

The chain has TRBV4-2 and TRBJ2-3; D gene uncertain. CDR1 LGHNA and CDR2 YNFKEQ come from the germline V gene. This CDR3 comprises 16 residues. Trimming shortened V by 0 bases and J by 0 bases, and 10 bases separated the two germline ends. CDR3 sequence (DNA): TGTGCCAGCAGCCAAGATCCCCCTTCTAGCACAGATACGCAGTATTTT. It yields the protein CASSQDPPSSTDTQYF.

The sample holds many counts of this clonotype. The chain couples TRBV11-1 to TRBJ1-1, with 8 bases fitting TRBD1. Trimming at V came to 5 bases and at J to 8 bases, leaving 19 bases not matched to a gene. The CDR3 runs to 17 residues. CDR1 and CDR2 (germline): SGHAT, FQDESV (reference sequence). The CDR3 nucleotides read TGTGCCAGCAGCCCACGCCTAGCGAGGACAGGGAAGAGCGAAGCTTTCTTT. Its translation is CASSPRLARTGKSEAFF.

This clonotype was counted many times. The chain is built from TRBV7-3 and TRBJ2-3; maybe TRBD2 (6 bases). CDR1 and CDR2 (germline): SGHTA, FQGTGA. This CDR3 region has 15 residues. Trimming left V 3 bases short and J 0 bases short, with 10 bases between. The CDR3 nucleotides are TGTGCCAGCAGCTTGACTGGGACTAGCACAGATACGCAGTATTTT. Amino acid sequence: CASSLTGTSTDTQYF.

At least ten counts were recorded for this clonotype. One end of the junction is discordant with germline, which a read error may explain. This chain connects TRBV4-3 to TRBJ2-1; 9 bases align to TRBD2. CDR3 length: 14 amino acids. Germline CDR1 reads LGHNA; CDR2 reads YSLEER. CDR3 in DNA: TGCGCCAGCAGCCAAGAGTGGTCTAGCGGGATTCAGGTCTTC. Translated, it gives CASSQEWSSGIQVF.

This clonotype turned up a few times. The gene calls are TRBV5-6 and TRBJ2-2, with TRBD1 identical over 11 bases. Germline V CDR1 and CDR2: SGHDT, YYEEEE. The CDR3 is 15 amino acids. V gave up 5 bases and J gave up 6 bases; unmatched junction bases: 6. The CDR3 reads CASSPDRGRSGELFF. The CDR3 nucleotides are TGTGCCAGCAGTCCGGACAGGGGGCGGTCCGGGGAGCTGTTTTTT.

The J gene is TRBJ2-3, the V gene TRBV7-3, with D possibly called TRBD1 or TRBD2 (5 bases each). V lost 5 bases and J lost 0, with 12 bases in between. This CDR3 spans 15 amino acids. Germline V lookup: CDR1 SGHTA, CDR2 FQGTGA. This CDR3 reads CASSRDGSSTDTQYF. CDR3 nucleotide sequence: TGTGCCAGCAGCCGGGACGGATCTAGCACAGATACGCAGTATTTT. Drawing the rest from reference TRBV7-3 and TRBJ2-3, the complete variable domain is GAGVSQTPSNKVTEKGKYVELRCDPISGHTALYWYRQSLGQGPEFLIYFQGTGAADDSGLPNDRFFAVRPEGSVSTLKIQRTERGDSAVYLCASSRDGSSTDTQYFGPGTRLTVL.

This clonotype has at least ten counts. This chain links TRBV7-6 with TRBJ2-7, with D hard to call. Trimming removed 1 base from V and 0 bases from J, with 16 bases in between. Germline V gives CDR1 SGHVS, CDR2 FNYEAQ. There are 17 residues in the CDR3. DNA for the CDR3: TGTGCCAGCAGCTTAGGCCCTCCACTCTTAAGCTCCTACGAGCAGTACTTC. Its protein is CASSLGPPLLSSYEQYF.

The V gene is TRBV5-1, the J gene TRBJ2-3; 9 nucleotides agree with TRBD2. Germline CDR1 is SGHRS and CDR2 is YFSETQ. Trimming took 7 bases from V and 2 from J; bases not matched to a gene: 11. There are 16 residues in the CDR3. CDR3 residues: CASSKQGLAATDTQYF. CDR3 nucleotides: TGCGCCAGCTCAAAGCAGGGACTAGCAGCCACAGATACGCAGTATTTT.

The chain joins TRBV28 to TRBJ1-3; D unresolved. CDR3 length: 15 amino acids. Trimming removed 6 bases from V and 0 bases from J, with 12 bases in between. Germline assignment: CDR1 MDHEN and CDR2 SYDVKM. The CDR3 DNA follows: TGTGCCAGCAGGCGCGTCGGGGACTCTGGAAACACCATATATTTT. It specifies CASRRVGDSGNTIYF.

The sample holds a few counts of this clonotype. The genes are TRBV29-1 and TRBJ2-5; D tentatively reads TRBD1 or TRBD2 (5 bases each). The germline V and J ends were trimmed by 4 bases and 5 bases, with 14 bases remaining between them. Germline-derived CDR1 and CDR2 are SQVTM and ANQGSEA. This CDR3 region has 13 residues. CDR3 coding DNA: TGCAGCGTTGGGACGGGGCGCAGGGAGACCCAGTACTTC. It specifies CSVGTGRRETQYF.

This clonotype appeared many times. V and J are TRBV7-8 and TRBJ1-1; D is uncertain. This CDR3 is 16 amino acids long. Germline V gene sequence: CDR1 SGHVS, CDR2 FQNEAQ. Trimming shortened V by 6 bases and J by 1 base, and 18 bases separated the two germline ends. The CDR3 loop is CASSYTPDIRNTEAFF. The CDR3 DNA sequence: TGTGCCAGCAGTTATACCCCCGACATCAGGAACACTGAAGCTTTCTTT.

This clonotype was counted between two and nine times. The genes are TRBV30 and TRBJ2-3, with TRBD1 as a possible D gene (6 bases). V lost 3 bases to trimming and J lost 2 bases, with 15 bases between them. The CDR3 covers 15 residues. CDR1 and CDR2 (germline): GTSNPN, SVGIG (reference sequence). The CDR3 protein is CAWSLGGPYTDTQYF. The DNA of the CDR3 is TGTGCCTGGAGCCTAGGGGGTCCATACACAGATACGCAGTATTTT.

The chain carries TRBV2 and TRBJ1-6, with D unclear. CDR1 is SNHLY, CDR2 FYNNEI, per germline. The CDR3 extends over 13 amino acids. V lost 8 bases, J lost 10 bases, and 15 bases lay in between. In DNA form, the CDR3 reads TGTGCCAGCTCCCCGGCTAGCGGGTCACCCCTCCACTTT. It translates to CASSPASGSPLHF.

This chain joins TRBV28 and TRBJ1-5; 8 positions agree with TRBD1. Germline lookup yields CDR1 MDHEN and CDR2 SYDVKM. The CDR3 length is 15 residues. The ends lost 5 bases at V and 2 bases at J; junction bases unmatched: 5. The CDR3 sequence is CASSRQGPGNQPQHF. The CDR3, as DNA: TGTGCCAGCAGTAGACAGGGGCCGGGCAATCAGCCCCAGCATTTT.

The rearrangement links TRBV11-3 to TRBJ1-1; D remains ambiguous. This CDR3 comprises 15 residues. The germline V and J ends were trimmed by 5 bases and 0 bases, with 13 bases remaining between them. Looked up from germline, CDR1 is SGHNT and CDR2 is YENEEA. The CDR3 reads CASSMDGNMNTEAFF. DNA for the CDR3: TGTGCCAGCAGCATGGACGGGAACATGAACACTGAAGCTTTCTTT.